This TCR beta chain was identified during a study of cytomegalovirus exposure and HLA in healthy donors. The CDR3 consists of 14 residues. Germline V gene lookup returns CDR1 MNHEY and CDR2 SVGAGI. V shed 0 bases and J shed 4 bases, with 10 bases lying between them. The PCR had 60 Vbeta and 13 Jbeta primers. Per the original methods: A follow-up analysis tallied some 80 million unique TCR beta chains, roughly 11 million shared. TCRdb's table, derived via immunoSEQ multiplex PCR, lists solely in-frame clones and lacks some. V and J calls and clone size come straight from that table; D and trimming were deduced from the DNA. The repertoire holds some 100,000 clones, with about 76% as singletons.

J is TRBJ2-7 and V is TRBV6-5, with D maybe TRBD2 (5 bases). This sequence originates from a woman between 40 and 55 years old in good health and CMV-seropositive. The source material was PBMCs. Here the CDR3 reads CASSYSISGYEQYF. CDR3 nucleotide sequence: TGTGCCAGCAGTTACTCTATCTCGGGGTACGAGCAGTACTTC.